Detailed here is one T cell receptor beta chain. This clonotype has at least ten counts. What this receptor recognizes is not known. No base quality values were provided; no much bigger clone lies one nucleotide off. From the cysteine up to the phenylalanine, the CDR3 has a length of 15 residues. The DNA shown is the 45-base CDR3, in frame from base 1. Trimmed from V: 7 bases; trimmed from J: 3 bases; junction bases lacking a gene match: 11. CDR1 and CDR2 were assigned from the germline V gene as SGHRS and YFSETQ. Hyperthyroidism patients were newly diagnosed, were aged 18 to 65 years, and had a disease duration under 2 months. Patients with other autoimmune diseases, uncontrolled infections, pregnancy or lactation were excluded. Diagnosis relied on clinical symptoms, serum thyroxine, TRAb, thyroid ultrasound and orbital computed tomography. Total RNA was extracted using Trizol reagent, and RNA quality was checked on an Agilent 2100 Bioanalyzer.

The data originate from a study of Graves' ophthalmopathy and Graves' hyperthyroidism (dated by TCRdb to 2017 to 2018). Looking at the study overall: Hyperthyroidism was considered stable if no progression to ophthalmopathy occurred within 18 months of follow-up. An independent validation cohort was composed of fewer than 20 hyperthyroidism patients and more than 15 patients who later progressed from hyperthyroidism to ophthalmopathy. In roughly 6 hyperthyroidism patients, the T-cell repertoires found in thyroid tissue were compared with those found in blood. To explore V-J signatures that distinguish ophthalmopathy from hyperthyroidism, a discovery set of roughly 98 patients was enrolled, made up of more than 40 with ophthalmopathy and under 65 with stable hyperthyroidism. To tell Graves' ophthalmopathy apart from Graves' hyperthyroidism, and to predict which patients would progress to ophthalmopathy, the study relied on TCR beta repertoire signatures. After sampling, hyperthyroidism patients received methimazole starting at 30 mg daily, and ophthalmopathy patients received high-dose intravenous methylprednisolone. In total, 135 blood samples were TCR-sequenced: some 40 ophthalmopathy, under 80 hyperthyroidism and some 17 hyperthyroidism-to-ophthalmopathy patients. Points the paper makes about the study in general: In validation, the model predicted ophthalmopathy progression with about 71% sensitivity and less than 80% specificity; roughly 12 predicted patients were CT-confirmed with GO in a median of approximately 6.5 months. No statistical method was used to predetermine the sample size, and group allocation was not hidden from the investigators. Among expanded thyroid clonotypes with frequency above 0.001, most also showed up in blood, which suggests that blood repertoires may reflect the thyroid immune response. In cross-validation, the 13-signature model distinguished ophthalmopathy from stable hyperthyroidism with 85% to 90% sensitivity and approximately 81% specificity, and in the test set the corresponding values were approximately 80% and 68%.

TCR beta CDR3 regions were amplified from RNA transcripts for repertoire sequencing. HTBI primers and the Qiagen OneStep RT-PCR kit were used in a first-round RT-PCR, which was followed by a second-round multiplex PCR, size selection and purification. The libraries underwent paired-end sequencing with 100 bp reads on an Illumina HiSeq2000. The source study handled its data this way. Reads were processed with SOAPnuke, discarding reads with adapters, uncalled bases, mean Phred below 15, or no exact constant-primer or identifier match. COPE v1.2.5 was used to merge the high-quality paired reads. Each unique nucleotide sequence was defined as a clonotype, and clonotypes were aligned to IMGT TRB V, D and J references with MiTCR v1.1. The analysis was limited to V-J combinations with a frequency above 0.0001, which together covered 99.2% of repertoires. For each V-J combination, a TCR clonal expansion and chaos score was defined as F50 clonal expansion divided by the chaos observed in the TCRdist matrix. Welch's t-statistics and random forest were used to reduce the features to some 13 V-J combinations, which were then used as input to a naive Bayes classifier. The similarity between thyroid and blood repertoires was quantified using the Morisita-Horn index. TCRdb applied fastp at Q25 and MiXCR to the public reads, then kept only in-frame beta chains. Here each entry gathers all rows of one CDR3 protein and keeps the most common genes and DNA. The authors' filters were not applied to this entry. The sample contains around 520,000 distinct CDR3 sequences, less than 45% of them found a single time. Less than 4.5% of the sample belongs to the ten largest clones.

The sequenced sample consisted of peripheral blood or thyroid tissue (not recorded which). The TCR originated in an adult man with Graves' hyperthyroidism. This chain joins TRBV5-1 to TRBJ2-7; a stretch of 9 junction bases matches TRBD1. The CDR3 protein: CASQTKPGQGYEQYF. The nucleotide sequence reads TGCGCCAGCCAGACGAAGCCGGGACAGGGCTACGAGCAGTACTTC.